This note documents a single T cell receptor beta chain sequence. What it recognizes is unknown. These data are taken from a study of blood T cells in healthy people across ages. Study results and limitations: It was the long-lived donors that had more naive CD4+ cells and higher diversity than aged donors. What prevented conclusive comparison of naive and antigen-experienced cells was that PBMCs were unsorted. Diversity was estimated from one million T cells, and these estimates were considered underestimates.

The V end lost 6 bases, the J end lost 2 bases, and 16 bases lay between the germline ends. The germline gives CDR1 DFQATT, CDR2 SNEGSKA (reference sequence). CDR3 size: 14 residues. Then a second PCR, running about 7 to 11 cycles, was carried out with a sample-barcoded 5' primer and a J-beta primer mix. TCRdb recomputed calls from the 5' RACE reads with MiXCR, one row per CDR3 protein. The sample records 1.5 million to 2 million distinct CDR3 sequences, roughly 32% being singletons. Each donor supplied 7.5 to 10 milliliters of peripheral blood. Source material: blood. The chain is built from TRBV20-1 and TRBJ1-2; no clear D. The source of this sequence is a woman between 25 and 40 years old in good health. The CDR3 DNA sequence: TGCAGTGCAACGCCCCATTCAGGAAACTATGGCTACACCTTC. This encodes CSATPHSGNYGYTF.